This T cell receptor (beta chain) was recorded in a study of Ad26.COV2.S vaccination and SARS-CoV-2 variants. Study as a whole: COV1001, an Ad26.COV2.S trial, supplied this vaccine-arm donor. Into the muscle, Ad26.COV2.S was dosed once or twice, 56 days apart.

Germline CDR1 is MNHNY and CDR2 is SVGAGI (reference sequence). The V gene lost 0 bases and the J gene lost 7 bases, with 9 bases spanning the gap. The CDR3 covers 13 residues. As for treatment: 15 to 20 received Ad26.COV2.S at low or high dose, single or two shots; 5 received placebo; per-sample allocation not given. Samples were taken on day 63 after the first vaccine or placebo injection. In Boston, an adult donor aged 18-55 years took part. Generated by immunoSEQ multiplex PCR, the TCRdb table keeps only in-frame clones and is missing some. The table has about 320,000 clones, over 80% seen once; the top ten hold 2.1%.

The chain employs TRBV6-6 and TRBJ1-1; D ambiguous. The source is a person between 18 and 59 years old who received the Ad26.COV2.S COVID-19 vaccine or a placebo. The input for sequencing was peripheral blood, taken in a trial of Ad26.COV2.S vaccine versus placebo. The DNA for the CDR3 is TGTGCCAGCAGTTACTCGTATGATTTTGAAGCTTTCTTT. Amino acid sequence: CASSYSYDFEAFF.